What follows describes a single T cell receptor (beta chain). A clone one base away is much larger, so this may be a read error. The missing conserved phenylalanine or tryptophan at the end of this CDR3 makes a read error likely. TCR beta CDR3 sequences were amplified from RNA transcripts. RT-PCR in the first round (using the HTBI primer set) targeted the TCR CDR3. A single record per CDR3 protein comes from TCRdb applying MiXCR to the multiplex PCR reads. The profile shows around 390,000 distinct CDR3 sequences, 13% to 15% of them singletons. The data are from a study of T cells in Graves' hyperthyroidism and ophthalmopathy. Subjects with ophthalmopathy showed a Clinical Activity Score no lower than 3, a NOSPECS grade no lower than 4, and a duration shorter than 3 months. Uncontrolled infection, other autoimmune disease, pregnancy or lactation disqualified patients from enrolment. The diagnoses drew upon clinical symptoms, serum thyroxine and TRAb, thyroid ultrasound and orbital computed tomography. Fresh peripheral blood, approximately 10 ml, yielded the PBMCs.

V shed 6 bases, J shed 4 bases, and the junction held 6 bases outside the gene matches. CDR1 MNHEY and CDR2 SMNVEV come from the germline V gene (reference sequence). The CDR3 has 15 residues. The chain combines TRBV27 with TRBJ1-5; 10 bases are a match to TRBD1. The sample comprised blood. The origin of this receptor is a woman under 40 with Graves' ophthalmopathy. In DNA form, the CDR3 reads TGTGCCAGCAGACTTGGACAGGGGGTTAATCAGCCCCAGCATCTT. Protein product: CASRLGQGVNQPQHL.